This TCR beta chain was obtained from a study of T-cell reconstitution after alpha-beta-depleted transplantation in children. Study outcomes and limitations: After transplant, high TCRbeta diversity at day 60 in some patients arose from surviving recipient T cells and thymic progenitors. Alpha-beta T cells about two months after transplant reportedly derived from several hundred expanded graft clones.

Unique molecular identifiers were incorporated when the TCRbeta library was constructed. Using its own MiXCR run on the PCR reads, TCRdb lists one record per CDR3 protein. The table has 95,000 to 150,000 distinct CDR3 sequences, 23% seen once. Concerning this clonotype: Its antigen is not known.

Trimming stripped 6 bases from V and 9 bases from J, with 9 bases between. Germline CDR1 and CDR2: MNHEY and SMNVEV (reference sequence). The CDR3 covers 11 residues. The TCR sequence derives from a male patient aged 2 to 10 who had a stem cell transplant for chronic granulomatous disease, so the T cells may come from the graft donor. This chain connects TRBV27 to TRBJ2-1; TRBD1 is a possible D gene (6 bases). Sequencing was performed on PBMCs, mostly from graft donor cells, taken 180 days after TCRalphabeta/CD19-depleted stem cell transplant. The CDR3, as DNA: TGTGCCAGCAGACTAGGGGGTGAGCAGTTCTTC. Protein sequence: CASRLGGEQFF.